This TCR beta chain was recovered during a study of cytomegalovirus exposure and HLA in healthy donors. PCR employed 60 Vbeta and 13 Jbeta primers. Method: immunoSEQ multiplex PCR; TCRdb's copy keeps in-frame clones and lacks some. The sample shows 140,000 to 150,000 clones, 80% to 90% of them seen only once. The source is a woman between 40 and 50 years old in good health and CMV-seropositive. Specimen: PBMCs.

The CDR3 bases are TGTGCCAGCAGCTCCTTAGCAAGTGAGCAGTTCTTC. Translated, it gives CASSSLASEQFF. This chain uses TRBV11-2 with TRBJ2-1; D is unclear. Germline V gene sequence: CDR1 SGHAT, CDR2 FQNNGV. The CDR3 spans 12 residues. The V end lost 4 bases, the J end lost 9 bases, and 10 bases lay between the germline ends.